This entry concerns a single T cell receptor beta chain. Its antigen is undetermined. This entry is derived from a study of cytomegalovirus exposure and HLA in healthy donors. Study observations and caveats: Researchers reported in a later analysis that a missense DCLRE1C variant was tied to TCR beta V- and J-gene trimming. Earlier analysis found most TCR beta V segments productive about 87% or about 30% of the time.

Healthy individuals who donated bone marrow served as the donors. The germline V gene has CDR1 PRHDT and CDR2 FYEKMQ (reference sequence). The CDR3 extends over 13 amino acids. V trimming: 4 bases; J trimming: 4 bases; junction bases outside the gene matches: 3. Vbeta (60) and Jbeta (13) primers were used in the PCR. Measured with immunoSEQ multiplex PCR; TCRdb has only the in-frame clones, and not every one. This sample carries 200,000 or so clones, 75% to 90% of them seen once, and the ten largest clones take 0.71%. The specimen sequenced was PBMCs. The TCR comes from a boy aged 2 to 10 in good health and CMV-seronegative. V gene TRBV13 combines with J gene TRBJ1-2, with TRBD1 identical over 7 bases. In DNA form, the CDR3 reads TGTGCCAGCAGCTCTAACAGGGGCTATGGCTACACCTTC. As protein: CASSSNRGYGYTF. The complete variable domain, with remaining parts taken from reference TRBV13 and TRBJ1-2, reads AAGVIQSPRHLIKEKRETATLKCYPIPRHDTVYWYQQGPGQDPQFLISFYEKMQSDKGSIPDRFSAQQFSDYHSELNMSSLELGDSALYFCASSSNRGYGYTFGSGTRLTVV.